These 31 T cell receptor beta chains were all obtained from the same sample, sequenced in a study of blood T cell repertoires in COVID-19 (dated by TCRdb to about 2020). The library was obtained by the immunoSEQ multiplex PCR assay. TCRdb re-hosts the immuneACCESS table, in-frame sequences only. Its copies lack some clones; in the studies checked, an unresolved V gene accounts for under half of them, and the cause for the rest is not known. This sample is represented by 130,000 to 150,000 clones; roughly 89% of them were singletons. The biggest ten clones account for 3.5% to 4.5% of the sample. The sample was peripheral blood. The source of these receptors is a woman aged 40 to 49 with acute or convalescent COVID-19.

The V call is TRBV29-1, the J call TRBJ2-5, with 12 bases matching TRBD1. Per germline, CDR1 SQVTM and CDR2 ANQGSEA. V was clipped by 3 bases and J by 7 bases; unmatched bases: 6. The CDR3 runs to 14 residues. The CDR3 DNA is TGCAGCGTTGAGCGGGACAGGGGGCGTCGGACCCAGTACTTC. Translating it yields CSVERDRGRRTQYF.

The chain uses TRBV27 and TRBJ1-1, with TRBD1 as a possible D gene (6 bases). Trimming pared 7 bases from V and 5 bases from J, leaving 20 bases between. The CDR3 is 15 residues long. Germline loops: CDR1 MNHEY, CDR2 SMNVEV (reference sequence). The CDR3 is CASTKTTGLGTEAFF. For the CDR3, the DNA is TGTGCCAGCACCAAAACGACAGGCCTGGGGACTGAAGCTTTCTTT.

The CDR3 region has the DNA TGTGCCACCAGTGGTAGCGGCGGGGCTTATAGGGCGCAGTATTTT. It yields the protein CATSGSGGAYRAQYF. V gene TRBV24-1 combines with J gene TRBJ2-3; maybe TRBD2 (6 bases). The CDR3 runs 15 residues. Trimming removed 5 bases from V and 10 bases from J, with 21 bases in between. Germline values: CDR1 KGHDR, CDR2 SFDVKD.

This chain links TRBV30 with TRBJ1-4; no reliable D call. The V and J ends lost 4 bases and 0 bases respectively, with 6 bases between them. Germline CDR1 reads GTSNPN; CDR2 reads SVGIG (reference sequence). This CDR3 spans 13 amino acids. The CDR3 coding sequence is TGTGCCTGGACCTCCCCAACTAATGAAAAACTGTTTTTT. Protein: CAWTSPTNEKLFF.

V gene TRBV20-1 combines with J gene TRBJ2-7; TRBD2 agrees at 9 bases. V lost 3 bases to trimming and J lost 1 base; unmatched junction nucleotides: 10. CDR1 and CDR2 (germline): DFQATT, SNEGSKA (reference sequence). CDR3 length: 16 residues. CDR3 in amino acids: CSASALTSGASYEQYF. The DNA of the CDR3 is TGCAGTGCTAGTGCCCTGACTAGCGGCGCGTCCTACGAGCAGTACTTC.

With respect to this clone: The junction and the germline gene differ at one end; a read error may be behind it. V gene TRBV2 combines with J gene TRBJ2-7; 10 bases line up with TRBD2. The V gene's germline CDR1 is SNHLY and CDR2 FYNNEI. The CDR3 is 14 residues long. CDR3 loop: CASSEETSGHEQYF. The CDR3 nucleotides read TGTGCCAGCAGCGAAGAGACTAGCGGGCACGAGCAGTACTTC.

The rearrangement joins TRBV7-2 to TRBJ2-2; D gene unclear. Trimming pared 1 base from V and 0 bases from J, leaving 6 bases between. The germline gives CDR1 SGHTA, CDR2 FQGNSA. There are 15 residues in the CDR3. The CDR3 spells CASSLVLANTGELFF. CDR3 DNA: TGTGCCAGCAGCTTAGTACTGGCGAACACCGGGGAGCTGTTTTTT.

This clone was found a few times. The V call is TRBV28, the J call TRBJ1-2; D not resolved. CDR3 length equals 14 residues. The V gene's germline CDR1 is MDHEN and CDR2 SYDVKM. Trimming cost V 6 bases and J 2 bases, with 13 bases left between them. Here the CDR3 reads CASRWQAVNYGYTF. The CDR3 bases are TGTGCCAGCAGGTGGCAGGCCGTGAACTATGGCTACACCTTC.

The V and J genes are TRBV6-5 and TRBJ2-2; 8 bases fit TRBD1. Germline values: CDR1 MNHEY, CDR2 SVGAGI. Trimming took 6 bases from V and 1 from J; bases not matched to a gene: 4. The CDR3 spans 15 residues. CDR3 sequence reads: CASRQGVLNTGELFF. CDR3 DNA sequence: TGTGCCAGCAGACAGGGGGTATTGAACACCGGGGAGCTGTTTTTT.

In regard to this clone: The junction does not match germline at one end; this may be a read error. The chain carries TRBV7-9 and TRBJ1-4; D remains ambiguous. Germline assignment: CDR1 SEHNR and CDR2 FQNEAQ (reference sequence). The CDR3 runs to 12 residues. CDR3: CASSRTSEKLFF. As DNA, the CDR3 is TGTGCCAGCAGTCGGACTAGTGAAAAACTGTTTTTT.

The chain combines TRBV5-6 with TRBJ2-5, with a tentative D call TRBD1 (5 bases). CDR1 and CDR2 from the germline V gene are SGHDT and YYEEEE. This CDR3 region has 13 residues. Trimming removed 3 bases at V and 2 bases at J, with 8 bases between. The CDR3 DNA sequence: TGTGCCAGCAGCTGGACAATACAAGAGACCCAGTACTTC. Encoded protein: CASSWTIQETQYF.

The chain is built from TRBV18 and TRBJ2-5; D is uncertain. The ends were cut back, 3 bases at V and 5 bases at J, with 4 bases in the middle. This CDR3 is built from 11 residues. Germline V gives CDR1 KGHSH, CDR2 LQKENI. The CDR3 loop reads CASSPMETQYF. In nucleotides, the CDR3 is TGTGCCAGCTCACCTATGGAGACCCAGTACTTC.

This clone was seen a single time. J is TRBJ1-4 and V is TRBV19; 7 positions agree with TRBD1. The CDR3 spans 13 residues. CDR1 LNHDA and CDR2 SQIVND come from the germline V gene (reference sequence). Trimming took 8 bases from V and 8 from J; bases not matched to a gene: 8. The CDR3 protein is CASSVDRLEKLFF. Written as DNA, the CDR3 is TGTGCCAGTTCGGTGGACAGGCTGGAAAAACTGTTTTTT.

The chain links TRBV6-2 or TRBV6-3 to TRBJ2-7; TRBD2 matches at 9 bases. The CDR3 is 15 amino acids. J lost 3 bases, V lost 5 bases, and 8 bases had no gene match. The germline CDR1 and CDR2 sequences are MNHEY and SVGEGT. The DNA for the CDR3 is TGTGCCAGCAGTCCCGCTAGCGGGGAAAACTACGAGCAGTACTTC. Protein: CASSPASGENYEQYF.

CDR3 protein: CASRPQGYMAQHF. CDR3 bases: TGTGCCAGTAGGCCGCAGGGTTATATGGCCCAGCATTTT. This chain links TRBV19 with TRBJ1-5, with a weak D call TRBD1 (5 bases). The CDR3 is 13 amino acids. The V gene lost 6 bases and the J gene lost 11 bases, with 17 bases spanning the gap. CDR1 and CDR2 (germline): LNHDA, SQIVND (reference sequence).

This chain joins TRBV29-1 and TRBJ2-1, with 7 bases lining up with TRBD2. With 2 bases clipped from V and 8 bases from J, the junction kept 9 bases outside the gene matches. CDR1 SQVTM and CDR2 ANQGSEA come from the germline V gene. The CDR3 runs 14 residues. As DNA, the CDR3 is TGCAGCGTTGAATGGGGCGGGAGTCGCGATGAGCAGTTCTTC. Residues: CSVEWGGSRDEQFF.

The DNA of the CDR3 is TGTGCCAGCAGCTTCCAGGCCAATAACTATGGCTACACCTTC. This translates into CASSFQANNYGYTF. The chain uses TRBV11-1 and TRBJ1-2; D not resolved. Trimming pared 3 bases from V and 1 base from J, leaving 9 bases between. In germline, CDR1 is SGHAT, CDR2 FQDESV (reference sequence). This CDR3 is 14 amino acids long.

This sequence joins TRBV4-3 and TRBJ1-1; 9 bases are a match to TRBD1. The length of the CDR3 is 15 residues. J gave up 3 bases and V 4 bases, and 6 bases lay outside the gene matches. The germline CDR1 and CDR2 sequences are LGHNA and YSLEER. This chain's CDR3 is CASSPRQGVDTEAFF. Here the CDR3 DNA reads TGCGCCAGCAGCCCCAGACAGGGGGTGGACACTGAAGCTTTCTTT.

The gene calls are TRBV12-3 or TRBV12-4 and TRBJ1-2; TRBD1 matches 12 bases. After removal of 6 bases from V and 6 bases from J, the junction contained 2 bases not matched to a gene. The CDR3 length is 13 residues. DNA of the CDR3: TGTGCCAGCAGCGGGACAGGGGGCGATGGCTACACCTTC. It codes for CASSGTGGDGYTF.

The rearrangement links TRBV29-1 to TRBJ2-1; no definite D call. CDR1 and CDR2 (germline): SQVTM, ANQGSEA. Between the trimmed V and J ends, which lost 7 bases and 1 base, there was a span of 5 bases. This CDR3 contains 11 residues. The CDR3 DNA reads TGCAGCGAACTGTCCTACAATGAGCAGTTCTTC. This gives the protein CSELSYNEQFF.

This chain joins TRBV23-1 and TRBJ1-2, with 8 bases identical to TRBD1. TRBV23-1 is noted as an ORF with a role that remains uncertain. The CDR3 sequence is 19 residues long. With 2 bases clipped from V and 4 bases from J, the junction kept 18 bases outside the gene matches. The CDR3 loop reads CASSQPGVLVHRGTYGYTF. The CDR3 coding sequence is TGCGCCAGCAGTCAACCGGGGGTCCTGGTTCACAGGGGGACCTATGGCTACACCTTC.

This clone was detected only a few times. The rearrangement joins TRBV12-3 or TRBV12-4 to TRBJ2-1; perhaps TRBD2 as D (6 bases). Deletions cut 3 bases from V and 10 bases from J, with 13 bases between. CDR3 length equals 13 residues. In DNA, the CDR3 is TGTGCCAGCAGTTTCCTCCCTAGCGAAGAGCAGTTCTTC. It codes for CASSFLPSEEQFF.

J is TRBJ1-6 and V is TRBV19; 8 positions agree with TRBD1. The CDR3 runs 14 residues. Unmatched junction bases numbered 0, after V lost 2 bases and J lost 6 bases. The germline V gene has CDR1 LNHDA and CDR2 SQIVND (reference sequence). DNA of the CDR3: TGTGCCAGTAGTATAACAGGGGGTAATTCACCCCTCCACTTT. Protein sequence: CASSITGGNSPLHF. Complete variable domain (other parts from reference TRBV19 and TRBJ1-6): DGGITQSPKYLFRKEGQNVTLSCEQNLNHDAMYWYRQDPGQGLRLIYYSQIVNDFQKGDIAEGYSVSREKKESFPLTVTSAQKNPTAFYLCASSITGGNSPLHFGNGTRLTVT.

This clone occurred a few times. The chain is built from TRBV6-5 and TRBJ2-4, with 10 bases lining up with TRBD1. V shed 6 bases and J 8 bases; nucleotides not matched to a gene: 4. Germline CDR1 MNHEY, CDR2 SVGAGI. The CDR3 consists of 13 residues. This chain's CDR3 is CASRGTGVDIQYF. The CDR3 bases are TGTGCCAGCAGGGGGACAGGGGTCGACATTCAGTACTTC.

This rearrangement joins TRBV4-2 to TRBJ1-2; the D is unclear. Germline CDR1 LGHNA, CDR2 YNFKEQ. The CDR3 sequence is 15 residues long. The germline V and J ends were trimmed by 0 bases and 5 bases, with 13 bases remaining between them. This CDR3 is CASSQDHTGGYGYTF. CDR3 sequence (DNA): TGTGCCAGCAGCCAAGATCACACCGGAGGGTATGGCTACACCTTC.

The DNA for the CDR3 is TGTGCCAGCTCTGACAGTTTCAATCAGCCCCAGCATTTT. Translated, it gives CASSDSFNQPQHF. This rearrangement joins TRBV18 to TRBJ1-5; a possible D gene is TRBD1 (5 bases). In germline, CDR1 is KGHSH, CDR2 LQKENI. Between the trimmed V and J ends, which lost 6 bases and 3 bases, there was a span of 9 bases. The CDR3 covers 13 residues.

The rearrangement links TRBV3-1 (or the pseudogene TRBV3-2) to TRBJ1-1; 7 positions agree with TRBD1. The J segment lost 4 bases and the V segment lost 5 bases, leaving 4 bases of the junction unmatched. Germline CDR1 is LGHDT and CDR2 is YNNKEL (reference sequence). This CDR3 spans 13 amino acids. The CDR3 loop reads CASSATGSTEAFF. In nucleotides, the CDR3 is TGTGCCAGCAGCGCGACAGGGAGCACTGAAGCTTTCTTT.

The genes are TRBV5-6 and TRBJ2-3, with D uncertain. This CDR3 contains 13 residues. Germline CDR1 is SGHDT and CDR2 is YYEEEE. The germline V and J ends were trimmed by 2 bases and 0 bases, with 4 bases remaining between them. The CDR3 coding sequence is TGTGCCAGCAGCTTTATAAGCACAGATACGCAGTATTTT. Translated, it gives CASSFISTDTQYF.

The chain employs TRBV5-6 and TRBJ2-5; 7 nucleotides match TRBD1. The CDR3 totals 15 residues. Losses at the gene ends were 3 bases for V and 5 bases for J; bases not matched to a gene: 10. Germline V gives CDR1 SGHDT, CDR2 YYEEEE. DNA for the CDR3: TGTGCCAGCAGCTCAATGGACAGGCTCGTGGAGACCCAGTACTTC. Amino acid sequence: CASSSMDRLVETQYF.

The V call is TRBV30, the J call TRBJ1-2, with TRBD1 identical over 10 bases. CDR1 and CDR2 from the germline V gene are GTSNPN and SVGIG (reference sequence). Trimming removed 0 bases from V and 7 bases from J; junction bases left unmatched: 8. CDR3 length: 15 residues. The CDR3 here is CAWSVLGTGAGGYTF. The CDR3 coding sequence is TGTGCCTGGAGTGTACTGGGGACAGGGGCTGGTGGCTACACCTTC.

V gene TRBV15 combines with J gene TRBJ2-7, with D unresolved. CDR1 is LNHNV, CDR2 YYDKDF, per germline (reference sequence). CDR3 length equals 14 residues. Trimming pared 0 bases from V and 2 bases from J, leaving 8 bases between. The CDR3, as DNA: TGTGCCACCAGCAGAGATCTAACTACCTACGAGCAGTACTTC. Its translation: CATSRDLTTYEQYF.